This TCR beta chain stems from a study of graft-versus-host responses after intestinal transplantation. The study's findings and limits: In recipient marrow, GvH clones were found, and some appeared first in ileum or blood.

On this clone: The antigen is unknown.

The CDR3 covers 14 residues. Using immunoSEQ multiplex PCR, the repertoire was profiled, and TCRdb retains in-frame clones only, with some absent. The data contain about 73,000 clones, 90% of them singletons. The chain is built from TRBV12-1 and TRBJ2-4; the table's D call of TRBD1 was not tested on the DNA. TRBV12-1 is recorded as a pseudogene. This receptor was taken from a human donor who was the organ donor for an intestinal transplant. The sequences come from unstimulated CD8+ T cells sorted from spleen or lymph node cells, collected before transplant. CDR3 amino acids: CASTAGTVTNIQYF. CDR3 DNA: TGTGCCAGCACAGCCGGGACAGTGACAAACATTCAGTACTTC.